These 19 T cell receptor beta chains came from one sample sequenced in a study of radiotherapy plus CTLA-4 blockade in lung cancer (dated by TCRdb to 2017 to 2018). The library was built by means of the immunoSEQ multiplex PCR assay. The table comes from immuneACCESS by way of TCRdb, which keeps in-frame sequences with V and J called. Part of the clones is missing from these tables; in studies checked, under half for an unresolved V gene and the rest for unknown reasons. This sample lists about 70,000 clones; less than 85% were detected once. Jointly, the top ten make up about 16% of the sample. Specimen: peripheral blood, collected from a patient treated with radiotherapy plus ipilimumab. The receptors stem from a human donor with non-small cell lung cancer whose response to radiotherapy plus ipilimumab could not be evaluated. Some clones in this sample may be carry-over from other donors' samples.

The chain joins TRBV29-1 to TRBJ1-1; the D is unclear. From germline, CDR1 is SQVTM and CDR2 ANQGSEA. The CDR3 totals 16 residues. V lost 0 bases to trimming and J lost 0 bases, with 14 bases between them. The CDR3 here is CSVEDIGGSMNTEAFF. The CDR3 bases are TGCAGCGTTGAAGATATCGGCGGATCTATGAACACTGAAGCTTTCTTT.

This clone has ten or more counts. This chain joins TRBV6-1 and TRBJ2-5, with a tentative D call TRBD1 (6 bases). Germline CDR1 MNHNS, CDR2 SASEGT. CDR3 size: 15 residues. Trimming left V 2 bases short and J 4 bases short, with 14 bases between. This chain's CDR3 is CASSERGGSGETQYF. CDR3 sequence (DNA): TGTGCCAGCAGTGAAAGAGGGGGATCAGGAGAGACCCAGTACTTC.

V and J are TRBV2 and TRBJ1-2; TRBD1 matches 9 bases. This CDR3 spans 13 amino acids. V shed 10 bases, J shed 5 bases, and the junction held 8 bases outside the gene matches. Germline values: CDR1 SNHLY, CDR2 FYNNEI. The CDR3 spells CATSGQGRYGYTF. CDR3 DNA: TGTGCCACATCGGGACAGGGTCGATATGGCTACACCTTC.

The V call is TRBV7-3, the J call TRBJ2-1, with TRBD1 matching 7 bases. V shed 6 bases, J shed 3 bases, and the junction held 8 bases outside the gene matches. CDR3 length equals 15 residues. Germline V lookup: CDR1 SGHTA, CDR2 FQGTGA. The CDR3 DNA is TGTGCCAGCAGTTACGACAGGGCCAGCTACAATGAGCAGTTCTTC. This gives the protein CASSYDRASYNEQFF.

The chain is built from TRBV28 and TRBJ1-6; TRBD1 matches 10 bases. V trimming: 3 bases; J trimming: 7 bases; junction bases outside the gene matches: 3. The germline CDR1 and CDR2 sequences are MDHEN and SYDVKM. This CDR3 is 15 amino acids long. The CDR3 spells CASSLRGQGNSPLHF. DNA of the CDR3: TGTGCCAGCAGTTTGAGGGGACAGGGGAATTCACCCCTCCACTTT.

The J gene is TRBJ1-1, the V gene TRBV10-3, with D possibly TRBD1 on 6 matching bases. Germline V CDR1 and CDR2: ENHRY, SYGVKD. The V end lost 2 bases, the J end lost 0 bases, and 13 bases lay between the germline ends. The CDR3 contains 16 residues. CDR3 coding DNA: TGTGCCATCAGTGAGGGAGGTAAGGGGGTGAACACTGAAGCTTTCTTT. Amino acids: CAISEGGKGVNTEAFF.

The chain employs TRBV19 and TRBJ1-6; 9 bases are shared with TRBD1. Trimming removed 3 bases from V and 9 bases from J; junction bases left unmatched: 12. The CDR3 consists of 17 residues. CDR1 is LNHDA and CDR2 is SQIVND in the germline V gene (reference sequence). CDR3 loop: CASSIYASRDRASPLHF. CDR3 sequence (DNA): TGTGCCAGTAGTATCTACGCGAGCCGGGACAGGGCTTCACCCCTCCACTTT.

The DNA for the CDR3 is TGTGCCAGCAGCCCTTACGGGGGGGCCGGCGGGGAGCTGTTTTTT. Protein: CASSPYGGAGGELFF. The V and J genes are TRBV4-2 and TRBJ2-2; 8 positions agree with TRBD2. CDR3 length equals 15 residues. Germline V lookup: CDR1 LGHNA, CDR2 YNFKEQ. The V gene end was trimmed by 4 bases and the J gene end by 7 bases; junction bases not matched to a gene: 8.

This chain uses TRBV4-1 with TRBJ2-2; 10 bases line up with TRBD2. Trimming removed 3 bases from V and 0 bases from J; junction bases left unmatched: 4. The germline V gene encodes CDR1 MGHRA and CDR2 YSYEKL. The CDR3 contains 17 residues. The CDR3 sequence is CASSHGLAVTNTGELFF. In nucleotides, the CDR3 is TGCGCCAGCAGCCATGGACTAGCGGTTACGAACACCGGGGAGCTGTTTTTT.

The CDR3 is CASSHRVNTEAFF. CDR3 nucleotide sequence: TGCGCCAGCAGCCATAGAGTGAACACTGAAGCTTTCTTT. The chain recombines TRBV4-1 with TRBJ1-1; D unclear. Germline values: CDR1 MGHRA, CDR2 YSYEKL. This CDR3 contains 13 residues. Trimming pared 3 bases from V and 0 bases from J, leaving 5 bases between.

The chain joins TRBV27 to TRBJ2-7, with D uncertain. The CDR3 contains 14 residues. V was trimmed by 3 bases and J by 2 bases, leaving 11 bases between them. The germline CDR1 and CDR2 sequences are MNHEY and SMNVEV (reference sequence). In DNA, the CDR3 is TGTGCCAGCAGTTTGACTTTTCGCGCCTACGAGCAGTACTTC. Its protein product is CASSLTFRAYEQYF.

V is TRBV6-5 and J is TRBJ1-1; TRBD1 matches at 7 bases. V lost 2 bases and J lost 3; bases outside the gene matches: 6. CDR1 is MNHEY and CDR2 is SVGAGI in the germline V gene. The CDR3 contains 15 residues. The CDR3 DNA reads TGTGCCAGCAGTTACGACAGGGTTGGGTACACTGAAGCTTTCTTT. It translates to CASSYDRVGYTEAFF.

V is TRBV6-1 and J is TRBJ2-7, with TRBD1 matching 10 bases. The CDR3 has 15 residues. With 7 bases clipped from V and 0 bases from J, the junction kept 6 bases outside the gene matches. The V gene's germline CDR1 is MNHNS and CDR2 SASEGT. The CDR3 protein is CASKTGGAVSYEQYF. In DNA form, the CDR3 reads TGTGCCAGCAAGACAGGGGGCGCGGTCTCCTACGAGCAGTACTTC.

V and J are TRBV30 and TRBJ2-3, with D possibly matching TRBD2 (7 bases). The CDR3 runs 14 residues. V dropped 2 bases and J dropped 4 bases, with 13 bases sitting between them. Germline V gives CDR1 GTSNPN, CDR2 SVGIG (reference sequence). The CDR3 nucleotides are TGTGCCTGGAGTACCGGGGGGCTCGCAGATACGCAGTATTTT. Translated, it gives CAWSTGGLADTQYF.

This clone showed up just a few times. The chain carries TRBV2 and TRBJ2-3; 11 bases match TRBD2. The trim removed 6 bases at V and 3 bases at J, leaving 5 bases unmatched. Germline-derived CDR1 and CDR2 are SNHLY and FYNNEI. The CDR3 is 15 amino acids. The CDR3 region is CASRIAGGPTDTQYF. CDR3 coding DNA: TGTGCCAGCAGGATAGCGGGGGGGCCTACAGATACGCAGTATTTT.

This sequence joins TRBV5-1 and TRBJ1-1, with D possibly TRBD1 on 5 matching bases. Germline assignment: CDR1 SGHRS and CDR2 YFSETQ. CDR3 size: 15 residues. V gave up 4 bases and J gave up 2 bases, with 15 bases separating them. CDR3 region: CASSPMGGVNTEAFF. The CDR3 bases are TGCGCCAGCAGCCCCATGGGGGGAGTCAACACTGAAGCTTTCTTT.

The count of this clone is one. The rearrangement links TRBV28 to TRBJ1-5, with TRBD1 matching over 7 bases. Germline CDR1 and CDR2: MDHEN and SYDVKM. V shed 8 bases and J 2 bases; nucleotides not matched to a gene: 9. The CDR3 totals 15 residues. The CDR3 reads CASHRGGYGNQPQHF. The CDR3 DNA reads TGTGCCAGCCACAGGGGAGGCTACGGCAATCAGCCCCAGCATTTT.

This chain joins TRBV5-1 and TRBJ2-5; weak D call: TRBD2 (6 bases). The CDR3 contains 14 residues. V was clipped by 0 bases and J by 2 bases, with 8 bases between them. Germline V gene sequence: CDR1 SGHRS, CDR2 YFSETQ. The CDR3 region is CASSLAGGQETQYF. CDR3 nucleotide sequence: TGCGCCAGCAGCTTGGCTGGAGGGCAAGAGACCCAGTACTTC.

The V gene is TRBV9, the J gene TRBJ1-2; no clear D gene. CDR3 size: 14 residues. In germline, CDR1 is SGDLS, CDR2 YYNGEE. Between the trimmed V and J ends, which lost 4 bases and 3 bases, there was a span of 13 bases. The CDR3 DNA is TGTGCCAGCAGCTTCCCCGGGAACGACTATGGCTACACCTTC. The encoded protein is CASSFPGNDYGYTF. The entire variable domain, with the rest obtained from reference TRBV9 and TRBJ1-2, is as follows: DSGVTQTPKHLITATGQRVTLRCSPRSGDLSVYWYQQSLDQGLQFLIQYYNGEERAKGNILERFSAQQFPDLHSELNLSSLELGDSALYFCASSFPGNDYGYTFGSGTRLTVV.